The T cell receptor (beta chain) under discussion was sequenced for a study of blood T cells in healthy people across ages. A sample-barcoded 5' primer and a J-beta primer mix were used in a second PCR of about 6 to 12 cycles. TCRdb used MiXCR to reprocess the 5' RACE reads, holding one entry per CDR3 protein. The sample yields over 600,000 distinct CDR3 sequences, under 25% seen once. The CDR3 has 15 amino acids. Trimming took 5 bases from V and 10 from J; bases not matched to a gene: 13. The germline V gene encodes CDR1 MDHEN and CDR2 SYDVKM. This clonotype was obtained from a man in his 70s in good health. The chain recombines TRBV28 with TRBJ2-2; 7 bases fit TRBD1. The sequenced material came from blood. The CDR3 is CASSPPGTASLELFF. CDR3 nucleotide sequence: TGTGCCAGCAGTCCTCCCGGGACAGCTAGTTTGGAGCTGTTTTTT.